This TCR beta chain originates from a study of CD8+ T cells in alopecia areata. About the study: Transfer of skin from roughly 6-12-month-old C3H/HeJ graft donors with spontaneous alopecia was made to 7-10-week-old female C3H/HeJ mice. Study-wide results and caveats: Compared with normal scalp, lesional scalp had higher clonality and more expanded CD8+ clones. Unlike in mice, where it was clearer, TCR sharing across patients was less clear, possibly HLA-related.

In this sample, this clone turned up many times. Its antigen is not identified. Mouse germline and gene names are used. The read is 4 residues too short to cover the CDR3 end, so that end is filled in from the germline J gene. On the basis of CD4, CD8alpha, NKG2D, NKG2ACE and other markers, pooled cutaneous lymph node cells were sorted. The CDR3 is 13 amino acids. Germline CDR1 reads NNHDY; CDR2 reads SYVADS. Extracted RNA was reverse transcribed into cDNA, the sequencing template. Some clones are missing from TCRdb's copy, which holds only in-frame ones; the method was immunoSEQ multiplex PCR. This sample carries about 3,600 clones, none of them present only once.

V and J are TRBV13-3 and TRBJ2-7; 10 bases match TRBD2. The source material was CD8+ T cells sorted from a lymph node. The sequence was obtained from a C3H/HeJ mouse with alopecia areata. The mice in this strain carry MHC haplotype H2-k. CDR3 DNA, as far as it was read: TGTGCCAGCAGACCGGGACTGGGGTAT. Translation: CASRPGLGY. The CDR3 as a whole reads CASRPGLGYEQYF.